This TCR beta chain stems from a study of Ad26.COV2.S vaccination and SARS-CoV-2 variants. On the study more broadly: This donor came from the COV1001 trial of Ad26.COV2.S. Study-wide results and caveats: It was reported that spike-specific CD8+ and CD4+ T cell responses were substantially broad after vaccination. People who got the vaccine had more spike-specific TCR breadth than people who got placebo.

Profiled with immunoSEQ multiplex PCR; TCRdb holds only in-frame clones, not every one. The top ten hold roughly 4.3% of the sample, which has 400,000 to 450,000 clones, about 90% seen once. The CDR3 runs 14 residues. Trimming removed 7 bases at V and 8 bases at J, with 18 bases between. Germline V lookup: CDR1 MDHEN, CDR2 SYDVKM. In regard to this clone: What it recognizes is unknown.

Treatment reported: some 19 received Ad26.COV2.S at low or high dose, single or two shots; roughly five received placebo; per-sample allocation not given. Samples were taken on day 63 after the first vaccine or placebo injection. The receptor was derived from a person between 18 and 60 years old who received the Ad26.COV2.S COVID-19 vaccine or a placebo. The J gene is TRBJ2-1, the V gene TRBV28, with a weak D call TRBD2 (5 bases). Material: peripheral blood, obtained in a trial of Ad26.COV2.S vaccine versus placebo. The CDR3 is CASTPPRGWDEQFF. CDR3 in DNA: TGTGCCAGCACCCCACCACGCGGGTGGGATGAGCAGTTCTTC.